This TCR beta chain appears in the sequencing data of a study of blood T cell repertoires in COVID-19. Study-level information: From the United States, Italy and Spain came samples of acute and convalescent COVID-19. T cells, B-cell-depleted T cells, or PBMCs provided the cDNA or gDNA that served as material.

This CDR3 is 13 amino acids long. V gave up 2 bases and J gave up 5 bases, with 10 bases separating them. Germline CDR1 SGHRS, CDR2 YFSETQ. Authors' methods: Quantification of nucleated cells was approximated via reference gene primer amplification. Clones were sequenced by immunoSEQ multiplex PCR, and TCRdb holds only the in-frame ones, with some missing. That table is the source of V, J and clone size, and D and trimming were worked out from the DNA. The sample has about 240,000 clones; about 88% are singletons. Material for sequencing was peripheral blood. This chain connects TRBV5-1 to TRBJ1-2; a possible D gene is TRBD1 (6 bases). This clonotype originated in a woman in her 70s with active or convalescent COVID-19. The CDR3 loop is CASSLLGQYGYTF. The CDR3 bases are TGCGCCAGCAGCTTACTCGGACAGTATGGCTACACCTTC.